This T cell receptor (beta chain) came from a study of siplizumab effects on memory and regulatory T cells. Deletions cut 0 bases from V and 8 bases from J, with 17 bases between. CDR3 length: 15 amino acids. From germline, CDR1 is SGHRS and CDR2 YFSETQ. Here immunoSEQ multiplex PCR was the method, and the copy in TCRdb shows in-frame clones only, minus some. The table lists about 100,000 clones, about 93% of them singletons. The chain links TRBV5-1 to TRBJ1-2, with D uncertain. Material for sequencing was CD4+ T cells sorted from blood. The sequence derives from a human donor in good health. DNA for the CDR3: TGCGCCAGCAGCTTGGAGGGTGGACGGCTTGACGGCTACACCTTC. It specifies CASSLEGGRLDGYTF.